This passage covers 25 T cell receptor beta chains from one sample sequenced in a study of blood T cell repertoires in COVID-19. Method: immunoSEQ multiplex PCR; TCRdb's copy keeps in-frame clones and lacks some. This sample has around 84,000 clones; approximately 86% occur once, and the top ten carry 8%. The sequencing input was peripheral blood. These receptor sequences come from a man at least 80 years old with active or convalescent COVID-19.

This chain connects TRBV19 to TRBJ2-1; no reliable D call. The CDR3 sequence is 14 residues long. V lost 5 bases and J lost 3, with 11 bases in between. CDR1 and CDR2 from the germline V gene are LNHDA and SQIVND (reference sequence). CDR3 protein: CASSPERIYNEQFF. CDR3 nucleotide sequence: TGTGCCAGTAGTCCAGAGCGTATCTACAATGAGCAGTTCTTC.

This chain uses TRBV24-1 with TRBJ2-3; TRBD1 matches 7 bases. J gave up 2 bases and V 9 bases, and 19 bases lay outside the gene matches. The CDR3 length is 18 residues. CDR1 and CDR2 (germline): KGHDR, SFDVKD. The CDR3, as DNA: TGTGCCACCTCCTCGGGCCAGGGGGAAGAGGGATACACAGATACGCAGTATTTT. Translated: CATSSGQGEEGYTDTQYF.

This chain uses TRBV7-2 with TRBJ2-7; a weak D match, TRBD2 (5 bases). This CDR3 has 13 amino acids. CDR1 and CDR2 (germline): SGHTA, FQGNSA. Trimming cost V 1 base and J 4 bases, with 8 bases left between them. The CDR3 loop is CASSLDPGYEQYV. DNA of the CDR3: TGTGCCAGCAGCTTAGATCCGGGGTACGAGCAGTACGTC.

The chain is built from TRBV19 and TRBJ1-5, with 10 bases fitting TRBD1. CDR3 size: 15 residues. Looked up from germline, CDR1 is LNHDA and CDR2 is SQIVND (reference sequence). J gave up 6 bases and V 6 bases, and 8 bases lay outside the gene matches. CDR3 sequence: CASRSDRGLSQPQHF. The CDR3 DNA reads TGTGCCAGTAGAAGCGACAGGGGGCTCAGTCAGCCCCAGCATTTT. Complete variable domain (other parts from reference TRBV19 and TRBJ1-5): DGGITQSPKYLFRKEGQNVTLSCEQNLNHDAMYWYRQDPGQGLRLIYYSQIVNDFQKGDIAEGYSVSREKKESFPLTVTSAQKNPTAFYLCASRSDRGLSQPQHFGDGTRLSIL.

The chain has TRBV10-2 and TRBJ2-1, with 7 bases identical to TRBD2. This CDR3 has 14 residues. Germline lookup yields CDR1 WSHSY and CDR2 SAAADI. The J segment lost 4 bases and the V segment lost 4 bases, leaving 4 bases of the junction unmatched. The CDR3 DNA is TGCGCCAGCAGTGTAAGCGGGGTGTACAATGAGCAGTTCTTC. Its protein is CASSVSGVYNEQFF.

The chain employs TRBV6-5 and TRBJ1-2; TRBD1 matches 9 bases. Unmatched junction bases numbered 10, after V lost 0 bases and J lost 8 bases. The CDR3 consists of 16 residues. In germline, CDR1 is MNHEY, CDR2 SVGAGI. The CDR3 loop reads CASSYSNDRGILGYTF. The CDR3 DNA reads as TGTGCCAGCAGTTACTCCAATGACAGGGGGATCTTAGGCTACACCTTC.

This clone was recorded once. The chain uses TRBV10-1 and TRBJ1-1, with D maybe TRBD1 (6 bases). Germline V CDR1 and CDR2: WNHNN, SYGVQD (reference sequence). The CDR3 loop spans 13 amino acids. Trimming removed 6 bases from V and 2 bases from J, with 10 bases in between. The CDR3 region has the DNA TGCGCCAGCAGACCGGGACATAACACTGAAGCTTTCTTT. Residues: CASRPGHNTEAFF.

The rearrangement links TRBV2 to TRBJ1-2; tentatively, D is TRBD1 (6 bases). Germline V gene data show CDR1 as SNHLY and CDR2 as FYNNEI. CDR3 length equals 13 residues. Trimming cost V 6 bases and J 4 bases, with 12 bases left between them. The CDR3 sequence: CASRDTGPYGYTF. CDR3 nucleotides: TGTGCCAGCAGGGATACAGGGCCCTATGGCTACACCTTC.

The V gene is TRBV7-8, the J gene TRBJ1-1; TRBD1 agrees at 9 bases. CDR3 length: 18 residues. Per germline, CDR1 SGHVS and CDR2 FQNEAQ. Trimming at V came to 2 bases and at J to 0 bases, leaving 10 bases not matched to a gene. CDR3 in amino acids: CASSLKGQGPRMNTEAFF. The CDR3 DNA is TGTGCCAGCAGCTTAAAAGGACAGGGGCCCCGTATGAACACTGAAGCTTTCTTT.

CDR3 bases: TGTGCCAGCAGCCCGGGGGACCTAGGGTCACCCCTCCACTTT. Amino acid sequence: CASSPGDLGSPLHF. The chain combines TRBV5-4 with TRBJ1-6, with D possibly TRBD1 on 5 matching bases. The CDR3 spans 14 residues. Germline V gives CDR1 SGHNT, CDR2 YYREEE (reference sequence). Trimming removed 4 bases at V and 10 bases at J, with 15 bases between. The full variable domain, with the rest looked up from reference TRBV5-4 and TRBJ1-6, is ETGVTQSPTHLIKTRGQQVTLRCSSQSGHNTVSWYQQALGQGPQFIFQYYREEENGRGNFPPRFSGLQFPNYSSELNVNALELDDSALYLCASSPGDLGSPLHFGNGTRLTVT.

The chain has TRBV27 and TRBJ2-1; 11 nucleotides line up with TRBD1. The J segment lost 5 bases and the V segment lost 6 bases, leaving 12 bases of the junction unmatched. CDR3 length equals 17 residues. Germline CDR1 MNHEY, CDR2 SMNVEV (reference sequence). Written as DNA, the CDR3 is TGTGCCAGCAGCTGGACAGGGGGCCGCCCCGTAAACAATGAGCAGTTCTTC. The encoded protein is CASSWTGGRPVNNEQFF.

The chain employs TRBV5-1 and TRBJ2-1; 7 bases are shared with TRBD1. This CDR3 is 15 amino acids long. The V gene's germline CDR1 is SGHRS and CDR2 YFSETQ. J lost 4 bases, V lost 4 bases, and 8 bases had no gene match. CDR3 in amino acids: CASSPGKGAYNEQFF. In DNA, the CDR3 is TGCGCCAGCAGCCCGGGGAAGGGGGCATACAATGAGCAGTTCTTC.

This clone is a singleton in its sample. CDR3 bases: TGTGCCAGCAGGACAAGTATAGGAGCTTTCTTT. This codes for CASRTSIGAFF. The chain is built from TRBV2 and TRBJ1-1, with D unclear. Trimming took off 6 bases at V and 10 bases at J, with 12 bases between the two ends. The germline gives CDR1 SNHLY, CDR2 FYNNEI. CDR3 length equals 11 residues.

The chain joins TRBV30 to TRBJ1-2; possible D gene TRBD1, 6 bases. This CDR3 spans 16 amino acids. The germline V gene has CDR1 GTSNPN and CDR2 SVGIG (reference sequence). Trimming removed 0 bases from V and 8 bases from J, with 22 bases in between. The CDR3 spells CAWSVLWGGPRVGYTF. CDR3 sequence (DNA): TGTGCCTGGAGTGTACTGTGGGGGGGGCCAAGGGTCGGCTACACCTTC.

This chain joins TRBV7-8 and TRBJ1-2, with 9 bases fitting TRBD1. Germline assignment: CDR1 SGHVS and CDR2 FQNEAQ. The junction had 14 bases not matched to a gene; V was cut back by 5 bases and J by 4 bases. The CDR3 is 17 amino acids. The CDR3 loop reads CASSGDRELAYGYGYTF. CDR3 DNA: TGTGCCAGCAGCGGGGACAGGGAGCTCGCCTATGGCTATGGCTACACCTTC.

The CDR3 here is CASPGVEFGANVLTF. CDR3 nucleotide sequence: TGTGCCAGCCCGGGGGTAGAATTCGGGGCCAACGTCCTGACTTTC. This sequence joins TRBV6-5 and TRBJ2-6, with D possibly TRBD2 on 6 matching bases. Looked up from germline, CDR1 is MNHEY and CDR2 is SVGAGI. The germline V and J ends were trimmed by 8 bases and 4 bases, with 15 bases remaining between them. The CDR3 is made up of 15 amino acids.

V and J are TRBV5-8 and TRBJ1-4, with 7 bases matching TRBD1. CDR1 SGHTS and CDR2 YDEGEE come from the germline V gene. This CDR3 spans 15 amino acids. Unmatched junction bases numbered 7, after V lost 4 bases and J lost 4 bases. CDR3 bases: TGTGCCAGCAGCCCGGGGACAGCTCATAATGAAAAACTGTTTTTT. Protein: CASSPGTAHNEKLFF.

The chain employs TRBV10-2 and TRBJ2-1; TRBD2 agrees at 9 bases. The CDR3 consists of 14 residues. With 5 bases clipped from V and 6 bases from J, the junction kept 5 bases outside the gene matches. Germline values: CDR1 WSHSY, CDR2 SAAADI. CDR3 loop: CASSPAGGFNEQFF. Written as DNA, the CDR3 is TGCGCCAGCAGTCCAGCGGGGGGTTTCAATGAGCAGTTCTTC.

The V call is TRBV2, the J call TRBJ2-5; D perhaps matches TRBD1 (6 bases). The CDR3 sequence is 11 residues long. The germline V and J ends were trimmed by 7 bases and 5 bases, with 8 bases remaining between them. Per the germline V gene, CDR1 is SNHLY and CDR2 is FYNNEI. The CDR3 reads CASTTGETQYF. The DNA for the CDR3 is TGTGCCAGCACTACAGGGGAGACCCAGTACTTC.

This chain connects TRBV10-3 to TRBJ2-7, with TRBD2 matching 7 bases. J lost 6 bases, V lost 11 bases, and 16 bases had no gene match. This CDR3 contains 14 residues. The germline gives CDR1 ENHRY, CDR2 SYGVKD. This chain's CDR3 is CALPGGRERGEQYV. As DNA, the CDR3 is TGTGCCCTACCCGGAGGGCGGGAGAGGGGCGAGCAGTACGTC.

This clone was seen more than once but under ten times. This chain uses TRBV30 with TRBJ2-3; TRBD1 aligns across 10 bases. Germline lookup yields CDR1 GTSNPN and CDR2 SVGIG (reference sequence). The trim removed 0 bases at V and 11 bases at J, leaving 5 bases unmatched. The CDR3 runs 13 residues. CDR3 sequence reads: CAWSVPGQGWQYF. The CDR3 DNA reads as TGTGCCTGGAGTGTACCGGGACAGGGGTGGCAGTATTTT. The variable domain in full, with the rest retrieved from reference TRBV30 and TRBJ2-3, is SQTIHQWPATLVQPVGSPLSLECTVEGTSNPNLYWYRQAAGRGLQLLFYSVGIGQISSEVPQNLSASRPQDRQFILSSKKLLLSDSGFYLCAWSVPGQGWQYFGPGTRLTVL.

The chain couples TRBV28 to TRBJ1-2, with 10 bases fitting TRBD1. Looked up from germline, CDR1 is MDHEN and CDR2 is SYDVKM. The ends lost 4 bases at V and 4 bases at J; junction bases unmatched: 12. The CDR3 has 17 amino acids. The CDR3 DNA reads TGTGCCAGCAGTTCGCCGGGACAGGGGCCCCACCTCTATGGCTACACCTTC. This encodes CASSSPGQGPHLYGYTF.

The chain has TRBV18 and TRBJ2-7; 15 nucleotides align to TRBD2. CDR3 length equals 14 residues. The germline V gene encodes CDR1 KGHSH and CDR2 LQKENI. The V and J ends lost 8 bases and 7 bases, in that order; junction bases with no gene match: 6. The CDR3 spells CASRTSGRDVEQYV. The CDR3, as DNA: TGTGCCAGCCGGACTAGCGGGAGGGACGTTGAGCAGTACGTC.

The chain uses TRBV11-2 and TRBJ1-2; D gene ambiguous. CDR1 is SGHAT and CDR2 is FQNNGV in the germline V gene. CDR3 length: 15 amino acids. With 1 base removed from V and 5 bases from J, the gap between germline ends came to 14 bases. The CDR3 DNA sequence: TGTGCCAGCAGCTTAGCGGCGGGCCGCAGATATGGCTACACCTTC. Its translation is CASSLAAGRRYGYTF.

The V and J genes are TRBV19 and TRBJ2-2, with 7 bases fitting TRBD2. Germline CDR1 LNHDA, CDR2 SQIVND (reference sequence). The CDR3 runs to 13 residues. The junction had 5 bases not matched to a gene; V was cut back by 6 bases and J by 7 bases. Written as DNA, the CDR3 is TGTGCCAGTAGACCCTGGGGGGGCGGGGAGCTGTTTTTT. Protein sequence: CASRPWGGGELFF. Based on the CDR3 plus reference TRBV19 and TRBJ2-2, the full variable domain is DGGITQSPKYLFRKEGQNVTLSCEQNLNHDAMYWYRQDPGQGLRLIYYSQIVNDFQKGDIAEGYSVSREKKESFPLTVTSAQKNPTAFYLCASRPWGGGELFFGEGSRLTVL.